The following is a TCR beta chain sequence with its context. Its antigen remains unidentified. One end of the junction is discordant with germline, which a read error may explain. Using immunoSEQ multiplex PCR, the repertoire was profiled, and TCRdb retains in-frame clones only, with some absent. The data hold about 680,000 clones, with approximately 88% observed a single time. Germline CDR1 and CDR2: SNHLY and FYNNEI. The CDR3 length is 12 residues. The source of the sample is a study of Ad26.COV2.S vaccination and SARS-CoV-2 variants. Overall study context: Sample donor was a member of the COV1001 Ad26.COV2.S trial arm. Whole-study findings and limits: Once vaccination had occurred, spike-specific CD8+ and CD4+ T cell responses reportedly showed substantial breadth.

This sample's treatment: 15 to 20 received Ad26.COV2.S at low or high dose, single or two shots; 5 received placebo; per-sample allocation not given. All samples were drawn on day 63, counting from the first vaccine or placebo injection. Source: peripheral blood, taken in a trial of Ad26.COV2.S vaccine versus placebo. The chain has TRBV2 and TRBJ1-2; possibly TRBD1 for D (5 bases). The clonotype comes from a person aged 18-65 years who received the Ad26.COV2.S COVID-19 vaccine or a placebo. The DNA of the CDR3 is TGTGTCAGCAGTCCCCAGGGTCCGGGCTACACCTTC. Translation: CVSSPQGPGYTF.